What follows are 28 T cell receptor beta chains derived from one specimen sequenced in a study of early stage breast cancer tumors. Measured with immunoSEQ multiplex PCR; TCRdb has only the in-frame clones, and not every one. This sample yields about 51,000 clones, of which approximately 78% are seen a single time; around 3.4% belongs to the top ten. Material for sequencing was blood. These receptor sequences come from a person aged 40-50 years with breast cancer.

The V gene is TRBV6-5, the J gene TRBJ1-2; D not certain. The CDR3 length is 14 residues. V was pared by 2 bases and J by 7 bases, with 14 bases between. Per germline, CDR1 MNHEY and CDR2 SVGAGI. The CDR3 loop is CASSYGLGLSGYTF. The CDR3 DNA reads TGTGCCAGCAGTTACGGGTTGGGGTTGTCTGGCTACACCTTC.

The J gene is TRBJ2-3, the V gene TRBV18, with D perhaps TRBD1 (8 bases). Trimming stripped 4 bases from V and 2 bases from J, with 13 bases between. Per germline, CDR1 KGHSH and CDR2 LQKENI. The length of the CDR3 is 15 residues. The CDR3 spells CASSLTGGDTDTQYF. DNA for the CDR3: TGTGCCAGCTCACTAACAGGGGGGGACACAGATACGCAGTATTTT.

J is TRBJ2-7 and V is TRBV4-1; TRBD1 is a possible D gene (6 bases). Trimming removed 2 bases at V and 3 bases at J, with 20 bases between. The CDR3 is 17 amino acids. Germline V CDR1 and CDR2: MGHRA, YSYEKL. CDR3 amino acids: CASSQPFDRPKHYEQYF. The CDR3 DNA reads TGCGCCAGCAGCCAACCCTTTGACAGGCCTAAACACTACGAGCAGTACTTC.

The V call is TRBV6-6, the J call TRBJ1-3, with D hard to call. V was shortened by 6 bases and J by 0 bases, with 15 bases between the two germline ends. This CDR3 contains 16 residues. Per germline, CDR1 MNHNY and CDR2 SVGAGI (reference sequence). CDR3 sequence (DNA): TGTGCCAGCAGGGACCGGGCCGCTCTCTCTGGAAACACCATATATTTT. Amino acids: CASRDRAALSGNTIYF.

The chain employs TRBV18 and TRBJ1-3; D unresolved. The V gene lost 3 bases and the J gene lost 0 bases, with 9 bases spanning the gap. The CDR3 is 15 amino acids. Per germline, CDR1 KGHSH and CDR2 LQKENI. The CDR3 DNA reads TGTGCCAGCTCACCCGGGAGGCTCTCTGGAAACACCATATATTTT. Residues: CASSPGRLSGNTIYF.

The CDR3 DNA sequence: TGTGCCATCGGGGCCGCTAGCGGGATCTACAATGAGCAGTTCTTC. The encoded protein is CAIGAASGIYNEQFF. The genes are TRBV10-3 and TRBJ2-1, with 9 positions matching TRBD2. The J segment lost 3 bases and the V segment lost 8 bases, leaving 8 bases of the junction unmatched. Germline loops: CDR1 ENHRY, CDR2 SYGVKD. The CDR3 runs to 15 residues.

V and J are TRBV5-8 and TRBJ2-1, with 9 bases matching TRBD2. The CDR3 has 15 residues. From germline, CDR1 is SGHTS and CDR2 YDEGEE. V was pared by 4 bases and J by 7 bases, with 9 bases of the junction left unmatched. CDR3 DNA: TGTGCCAGCAGCCAGTTAGCGGGAGTATCAAATGAGCAGTTCTTC. It specifies CASSQLAGVSNEQFF.

This chain connects TRBV5-1 to TRBJ1-3; unclear D gene. The germline V gene has CDR1 SGHRS and CDR2 YFSETQ. The germline V and J ends were trimmed by 4 bases and 0 bases, with 8 bases remaining between them. The CDR3 covers 14 residues. The CDR3 DNA reads as TGCGCCAGCAGCCCAGCAACCTCTGGAAACACCATATATTTT. It is translated as CASSPATSGNTIYF.

V and J are TRBV5-1 and TRBJ2-3, with 11 bases fitting TRBD2. Trimming at V came to 2 bases and at J to 4 bases, leaving 18 bases not matched to a gene. This CDR3 has 20 residues. In germline, CDR1 is SGHRS, CDR2 YFSETQ. The CDR3 DNA follows: TGCGCCAGCAGCTTTCTTTTCCCTTCCGGGACTAGCGGACCCGCAGATACGCAGTATTTT. As protein: CASSFLFPSGTSGPADTQYF.

The genes are TRBV19 and TRBJ2-5; 8 nucleotides match TRBD2. The CDR3 spans 23 residues. Germline CDR1 reads LNHDA; CDR2 reads SQIVND (reference sequence). Trimming at V came to 3 bases and at J to 4 bases, leaving 31 bases not matched to a gene. The chain's CDR3 is CASSMRGVAAGKAAGEVGETQYF. The CDR3 coding sequence is TGTGCCAGTAGTATGAGGGGGGTAGCCGCTGGGAAGGCAGCGGGAGAAGTGGGAGAGACCCAGTACTTC.

This clone was picked up a small number of times. This chain uses TRBV11-3 with TRBJ1-1; TRBD1 matches at 11 bases. Per the germline V gene, CDR1 is SGHNT and CDR2 is YENEEA. Trimming removed 3 bases from V and 4 bases from J; junction bases left unmatched: 1. The CDR3 consists of 14 residues. The CDR3 nucleotides read TGTGCCAGCAGCTTCGGGACAGGGGGCACTGAAGCTTTCTTT. This sequence encodes CASSFGTGGTEAFF.

The chain has TRBV2 and TRBJ2-2, with D perhaps matching TRBD2 (7 bases). V was trimmed by 10 bases and J by 3 bases, leaving 24 bases between them. CDR1 and CDR2 from the germline V gene are SNHLY and FYNNEI. This CDR3 is 17 amino acids long. The DNA of the CDR3 is TGTGCCATTATACCTCCGGGGGCCCGGGGGGACACCGGGGAGCTGTTTTTT. Residues: CAIIPPGARGDTGELFF.

The chain couples TRBV6-5 to TRBJ2-7; a possible D gene is TRBD1 (6 bases). The CDR3 runs to 14 residues. Trimming shortened V by 2 bases and J by 6 bases, and 14 bases separated the two germline ends. Germline CDR1 MNHEY, CDR2 SVGAGI. The CDR3 loop is CASSYRTGFPEQYF. CDR3 in DNA: TGTGCCAGCAGTTACCGTACAGGGTTCCCCGAGCAGTACTTC.

To note about this clone: The same CDR3 arises from other DNA sequences in this sample as well. The gene calls are TRBV4-2 and TRBJ2-1; 10 nucleotides align to TRBD2. Germline V gene sequence: CDR1 LGHNA, CDR2 YNFKEQ. The CDR3 length is 16 residues. V trimming: 1 base; J trimming: 0 bases; junction bases outside the gene matches: 0. The CDR3: CASSQGTSGSYNEQFF. The CDR3 region has the DNA TGTGCCAGCAGCCAAGGGACTAGCGGCTCCTACAATGAGCAGTTCTTC.

This clone showed up just once. CDR3 loop: CSARETGGNTIYF. The CDR3 bases are TGCAGCGCTCGTGAGACAGGCGGAAACACCATATATTTT. The chain combines TRBV29-1 with TRBJ1-3, with D perhaps matching TRBD1 (6 bases). Germline CDR1 and CDR2: SQVTM and ANQGSEA. This CDR3 has 13 amino acids. The V gene lost 7 bases and the J gene lost 4 bases, with 14 bases spanning the gap.

This clone was detected once. The chain uses TRBV12-5 and TRBJ2-1, with TRBD1 identical over 7 bases. Unmatched junction bases numbered 14, after V lost 5 bases and J lost 7 bases. Looked up from germline, CDR1 is LGHNT and CDR2 is FRNRAP. This CDR3 has 16 amino acids. The CDR3 DNA follows: TGTGCTAGTGGTCTCAACCGAGGGGGCAATCGAAATGAGCAGTTCTTC. This codes for CASGLNRGGNRNEQFF.

The genes are TRBV4-2 and TRBJ2-7, with TRBD2 matching over 13 bases. The V gene end was trimmed by 4 bases and the J gene end by 2 bases; junction bases not matched to a gene: 2. This CDR3 is 15 amino acids long. Germline lookup yields CDR1 LGHNA and CDR2 YNFKEQ. Here the CDR3 reads CASSRTSGSAYEQYF. The CDR3 DNA is TGTGCCAGCAGCCGGACTAGCGGGAGTGCCTACGAGCAGTACTTC.

The chain joins TRBV18 to TRBJ2-1, with TRBD1 identical over 9 bases. Germline V gene data show CDR1 as KGHSH and CDR2 as LQKENI. The CDR3 contains 17 residues. V gave up 2 bases and J gave up 4 bases; unmatched junction bases: 9. CDR3 loop: CASSPANPGQGYNEQFF. The CDR3 DNA reads as TGTGCCAGCTCACCAGCTAACCCGGGACAGGGTTACAATGAGCAGTTCTTC.

The chain has TRBV5-1 and TRBJ2-1; the D call may be TRBD1 or TRBD2 (5 bases each). Germline V gives CDR1 SGHRS, CDR2 YFSETQ. The CDR3 runs 15 residues. V dropped 1 base and J dropped 2 bases, with 10 bases sitting between them. The CDR3 reads CASSLLGETYNEQFF. The CDR3 DNA is TGCGCCAGCAGCTTGTTGGGGGAAACCTACAATGAGCAGTTCTTC.

This rearrangement joins TRBV7-8 to TRBJ2-1; D unresolved. Trimming took 3 bases from V and 5 from J, leaving 8 bases between them. Germline assignment: CDR1 SGHVS and CDR2 FQNEAQ. CDR3 length equals 13 residues. CDR3 in amino acids: CASSFVDHNEQFF. CDR3 sequence (DNA): TGTGCCAGCAGCTTCGTGGACCACAATGAGCAGTTCTTC.

The CDR3 spells CASSGRFGSSSYEQYF. The CDR3 DNA reads as TGCGCCAGCAGTGGTCGGTTCGGTTCCTCCTCCTACGAGCAGTACTTC. The chain has TRBV10-1 and TRBJ2-7; D call uncertain. The CDR3 totals 16 residues. The germline V gene encodes CDR1 WNHNN and CDR2 SYGVQD (reference sequence). V was cut by 4 bases and J by 0 bases, with 16 bases left in between.

Here the CDR3 DNA reads TGTGCCAGCAGTTACTCGACGGTGGGGCCTGGGACCCAGTACTTC. Protein sequence: CASSYSTVGPGTQYF. The rearrangement uses TRBV6-6 and TRBJ2-5; perhaps TRBD1 as D (5 bases). The germline CDR1 and CDR2 sequences are MNHNY and SVGAGI (reference sequence). V was trimmed by 0 bases and J by 7 bases, leaving 15 bases between them. CDR3 length: 15 residues.

In regard to this clone: At the DNA level, this CDR3 is encoded by other sequences in the same sample as well. The chain uses TRBV9 and TRBJ2-1; 9 bases map to TRBD2. This CDR3 has 15 residues. J was trimmed by 1 base and V by 2 bases; bases with no gene match: 1. Per the germline V gene, CDR1 is SGDLS and CDR2 is YYNGEE. The CDR3 DNA reads TGTGCCAGCAGCGTGGCGGGAGGGTCCTACAATGAGCAGTTCTTC. Translating it yields CASSVAGGSYNEQFF.

In its sample, this clone was seen once. This rearrangement joins TRBV4-1 to TRBJ2-1; 9 positions agree with TRBD2. With V trimmed by 0 bases and J by 7 bases, 10 bases remained unmatched. The CDR3 has 17 residues. In germline, CDR1 is MGHRA, CDR2 YSYEKL. The CDR3 sequence is CASSQEGRAGGLNEQFF. The DNA for the CDR3 is TGCGCCAGCAGCCAAGAAGGAAGAGCGGGAGGTTTGAATGAGCAGTTCTTC.

The rearrangement links TRBV19 to TRBJ2-3; 10 nucleotides agree with TRBD2. The CDR3 totals 16 residues. The trim removed 4 bases at V and 2 bases at J, leaving 6 bases unmatched. Germline loops: CDR1 LNHDA, CDR2 SQIVND (reference sequence). CDR3 nucleotides: TGTGCCAGTAGTACCCATAGCGGGAGGTACACAGATACGCAGTATTTT. Encoded protein: CASSTHSGRYTDTQYF.

The J gene is TRBJ2-1, the V gene TRBV2, with 7 bases identical to TRBD2. The CDR3 covers 15 residues. The germline CDR1 and CDR2 sequences are SNHLY and FYNNEI. V shed 0 bases and J 12 bases; nucleotides not matched to a gene: 11. The CDR3 DNA reads as TGTGCCAGCAGTGAAGCGGGGAGGGCCTCCCCAAGGCAGTTCTTC. It yields the protein CASSEAGRASPRQFF.

V gene TRBV30 combines with J gene TRBJ2-1; D may be TRBD2 (5 bases). The V end was cut by 0 bases, the J end by 4 bases, with 16 bases between. The germline V gene encodes CDR1 GTSNPN and CDR2 SVGIG (reference sequence). The CDR3 is 16 residues long. The CDR3 DNA follows: TGTGCCTGGAGTGTACCCCCGGACTCAAGATACAATGAGCAGTTCTTC. Translated, it gives CAWSVPPDSRYNEQFF.

J is TRBJ1-5 and V is TRBV5-6; D is ambiguous. Between the trimmed V and J ends, which lost 4 bases and 7 bases, there was a span of 12 bases. Germline assignment: CDR1 SGHDT and CDR2 YYEEEE. This CDR3 is built from 13 residues. CDR3 DNA: TGTGCCAGCAGCCGAAGTGGAGACCAGCCCCAGCATTTT. It encodes CASSRSGDQPQHF.